Below are 19 T cell receptor beta chains sequenced from a single sample in a study of blood T cell repertoires in COVID-19. Sequencing used immunoSEQ multiplex PCR; TCRdb keeps in-frame clones, though not all of them. The sample lists 200,000 to 300,000 clones, approximately 84% occurring once. Sequenced material: PBMCs or T cells enriched from blood (not recorded which). These receptors all stem from a man aged 35-49 years who had recovered from COVID-19.

Concerning this clone: This same CDR3 is encoded by further DNA sequences in the sample. The CDR3, as DNA: TGTGCCAGCAGTCTAGACAGGGGGCGGACTGAAGCTTTCTTT. Protein product: CASSLDRGRTEAFF. The rearrangement joins TRBV27 to TRBJ1-1; 10 nucleotides line up with TRBD1. The CDR3 runs 14 residues. The V and J ends lost 5 bases and 5 bases, in that order; junction bases with no gene match: 5. Germline CDR1 MNHEY, CDR2 SMNVEV (reference sequence).

The chain has TRBV19 and TRBJ1-1; D possibly corresponds to TRBD1 (5 bases). The CDR3 is 16 amino acids. Trimming pared 4 bases from V and 0 bases from J, leaving 15 bases between. Germline V gene lookup returns CDR1 LNHDA and CDR2 SQIVND (reference sequence). For the CDR3, the DNA is TGTGCCAGTAGTAAACCTAGACAGTATATGAACACTGAAGCTTTCTTT. Translated, it gives CASSKPRQYMNTEAFF.

The genes are TRBV6-2 or TRBV6-3 and TRBJ1-1; the D gene is possibly TRBD1 (5 bases). CDR3 length: 17 residues. Germline lookup yields CDR1 MNHEY and CDR2 SVGEGT. V was cut by 6 bases and J by 2 bases, with 22 bases left in between. This chain's CDR3 is CASSLQEPNRGNTEAFF. CDR3 nucleotides: TGTGCCAGCAGCTTACAGGAGCCCAACCGCGGTAACACTGAAGCTTTCTTT.

This chain links TRBV25-1 with TRBJ1-5, with 8 positions matching TRBD1. The trim removed 2 bases at V and 0 bases at J, leaving 9 bases unmatched. The CDR3 is made up of 18 amino acids. The germline V gene has CDR1 MGHDK and CDR2 SYGVNS. CDR3 in amino acids: CASSEVLGRGHSNQPQHF. The CDR3 bases are TGTGCCAGCAGTGAAGTTCTCGGCAGGGGGCATAGCAATCAGCCCCAGCATTTT.

The rearrangement joins TRBV18 to TRBJ2-7; TRBD1 agrees at 7 bases. V lost 5 bases and J lost 0; bases outside the gene matches: 4. The CDR3 spans 14 residues. Germline V gives CDR1 KGHSH, CDR2 LQKENI. CDR3 DNA: TGTGCCAGCTCATCGGGACAGAGCTCCTACGAGCAGTACTTC. Translated, it gives CASSSGQSSYEQYF.

The V gene is TRBV7-8, the J gene TRBJ2-1; D ambiguous. The V end was cut by 1 base, the J end by 7 bases, with 17 bases between. Per the germline V gene, CDR1 is SGHVS and CDR2 is FQNEAQ. This CDR3 is built from 16 residues. The CDR3: CASSLVSISRGNEQFF. The CDR3 region has the DNA TGTGCCAGCAGCTTAGTTAGTATCTCTAGAGGTAATGAGCAGTTCTTC.

V usage is TRBV19 and J usage is TRBJ2-3; D perhaps matches TRBD1 (5 bases). The CDR3 has 15 amino acids. Germline CDR1 is LNHDA and CDR2 is SQIVND (reference sequence). The V end was cut by 5 bases, the J end by 0 bases, with 12 bases between. The CDR3 nucleotides read TGTGCCAGTAGTCCCAGGGTTTTTAGCACAGATACGCAGTATTTT. Its translation is CASSPRVFSTDTQYF.

This clone was seen just once. The chain couples TRBV12-3 or TRBV12-4 to TRBJ1-1; D unresolved. The CDR3 loop spans 12 amino acids. Deletions cut 2 bases from V and 8 bases from J, with 9 bases between. The chain's CDR3 is CASSLRVFEAFF. In nucleotides, the CDR3 is TGTGCCAGCAGTTTAAGAGTTTTCGAAGCTTTCTTT.

This sequence joins TRBV3-1 (or the pseudogene TRBV3-2) and TRBJ2-1, with D tentatively TRBD2 (6 bases). V was trimmed by 4 bases and J by 6 bases, leaving 16 bases between them. Germline CDR1 is LGHDT and CDR2 is YNNKEL (reference sequence). The CDR3 has 15 residues. The CDR3 DNA is TGTGCCAGCAGCCCGCGGGGAGGACAACTCAATGAGCAGTTCTTC. Its translation is CASSPRGGQLNEQFF.

The chain links TRBV4-1 to TRBJ2-5; 12 nucleotides agree with TRBD2. J lost 5 bases, V lost 0 bases, and 13 bases had no gene match. The CDR3 is 19 residues long. Germline assignment: CDR1 MGHRA and CDR2 YSYEKL. The CDR3 protein is CASSQDRASGGALRETQYF. The CDR3 nucleotides read TGCGCCAGCAGCCAAGATAGGGCTAGCGGGGGGGCCCTAAGGGAGACCCAGTACTTC.

About this clone: The same CDR3 also results from other DNA sequences found in this sample. This rearrangement joins TRBV3-1 (or the pseudogene TRBV3-2) to TRBJ1-2, with D hard to call. This CDR3 is 14 amino acids long. Germline lookup yields CDR1 LGHDT and CDR2 YNNKEL (reference sequence). Trimming took 0 bases from V and 6 from J, leaving 11 bases between them. DNA of the CDR3: TGTGCCAGCAGCCAAGATCCTGGTCGGGATGGCTACACCTTC. Residues: CASSQDPGRDGYTF.

Here the CDR3 reads CATSTGQGVGNTEAFF. The CDR3 DNA reads as TGTGCCACCTCAACCGGGCAGGGGGTCGGGAACACTGAAGCTTTCTTT. This chain connects TRBV5-4 to TRBJ1-1; 7 bases align to TRBD1. This CDR3 region has 16 residues. V was pared by 9 bases and J by 1 base, with 15 bases of the junction left unmatched. Germline V lookup: CDR1 SGHNT, CDR2 YYREEE (reference sequence). The full variable domain, with the rest looked up from reference TRBV5-4 and TRBJ1-1, is ETGVTQSPTHLIKTRGQQVTLRCSSQSGHNTVSWYQQALGQGPQFIFQYYREEENGRGNFPPRFSGLQFPNYSSELNVNALELDDSALYLCATSTGQGVGNTEAFFGQGTRLTVV.

The chain combines TRBV2 with TRBJ1-2; D may be TRBD1 (6 bases). Germline loops: CDR1 SNHLY, CDR2 FYNNEI. CDR3 length: 13 residues. The V end was cut by 7 bases, the J end by 3 bases, with 12 bases between. The CDR3 here is CASKRPGDYGYTF. CDR3 in DNA: TGTGCCAGCAAACGGCCAGGGGACTATGGCTACACCTTC.

The chain joins TRBV7-2 to TRBJ2-7; no clear D gene. CDR1 and CDR2 from the germline V gene are SGHTA and FQGNSA. CDR3 length equals 15 residues. The V and J ends lost 1 base and 4 bases respectively, with 14 bases between them. DNA of the CDR3: TGTGCCAGCAGCTTAGGGGCAGAAAAAATATACGAGCAGTACTTC. Translation: CASSLGAEKIYEQYF. Looking up the rest from reference TRBV7-2 and TRBJ2-7 gives the full variable domain: GAGVSQSPSNKVTEKGKDVELRCDPISGHTALYWYRQSLGQGLEFLIYFQGNSAPDKSGLPSDRFSAERTGGSVSTLTIQRTQQEDSAVYLCASSLGAEKIYEQYFGPGTRLTVT.

The chain combines TRBV4-1 with TRBJ2-1; possibly TRBD2 for D (6 bases). This CDR3 region has 18 residues. Germline V gene data show CDR1 as MGHRA and CDR2 as YSYEKL. The V gene lost 5 bases and the J gene lost 3 bases, with 23 bases spanning the gap. CDR3 nucleotides: TGCGCCAGCAGCAAAAAAGAAGAGAGCGGGCACGGCTACAATGAGCAGTTCTTC. Its translation is CASSKKEESGHGYNEQFF.

The rearrangement joins TRBV11-2 to TRBJ2-7, with D tentatively TRBD1 (6 bases). Germline values: CDR1 SGHAT, CDR2 FQNNGV. V lost 5 bases and J lost 1, with 12 bases in between. The CDR3 spans 14 residues. CDR3 amino acids: CASSLSGTSYEQYF. The CDR3 nucleotides are TGTGCCAGCAGCCTAAGTGGGACATCCTACGAGCAGTACTTC.

The chain is built from TRBV12-3 or TRBV12-4 and TRBJ1-5; TRBD1 matches at 8 bases. The CDR3 runs 13 residues. Trimming at V came to 6 bases and at J to 9 bases, leaving 7 bases not matched to a gene. This chain's CDR3 is CASRRTGSWPQHF. For the CDR3, the DNA is TGTGCCAGCAGAAGGACAGGGTCGTGGCCCCAGCATTTT.

This clone has just one count. The chain recombines TRBV28 with TRBJ2-5, with D perhaps TRBD1 (6 bases). The length of the CDR3 is 13 residues. Germline V lookup: CDR1 MDHEN, CDR2 SYDVKM. V was trimmed by 6 bases and J by 5 bases, leaving 13 bases between them. CDR3 coding DNA: TGTGCCAGCAGAATGGCAGGGGACGAGACCCAGTACTTC. Translation: CASRMAGDETQYF.

The chain couples TRBV4-3 to TRBJ1-2, with TRBD1 matching 9 bases. The CDR3 has 16 residues. Germline-derived CDR1 and CDR2 are LGHNA and YSLEER. Trimming took 4 bases from V and 4 from J; bases not matched to a gene: 10. The CDR3 sequence: CASSRGAQGAGYGYTF. CDR3 coding DNA: TGCGCCAGCAGCCGAGGAGCACAGGGGGCGGGCTATGGCTACACCTTC.